This TCR beta chain stems from a study of blood T cell repertoires in COVID-19. Study-level background: Italy, Spain and the United States were the sources of the convalescent and acute COVID-19 samples.

This clone was detected once. The authors' processing: Reference gene primer amplification gave estimated nucleated cell counts. Sequencing used immunoSEQ multiplex PCR; TCRdb keeps in-frame clones, though not all of them. The D gene and trimming were derived from the DNA, and the V and J assignments and clone size from that table. The table includes over 250,000 clones, approximately 87% detected once. The sequence came from a woman between 50 and 59 years old with acute or convalescent COVID-19. What was sequenced was peripheral blood.

The DNA for the CDR3 is TGTGCCAGCAGACCCGGACAGGGGAGGGCTAATGAAAAACTGTTTTTT. Protein product: CASRPGQGRANEKLFF. V and J are TRBV28 and TRBJ1-4; TRBD1 agrees at 9 bases. The CDR3 sequence is 16 residues long. J was trimmed by 3 bases and V by 6 bases; bases with no gene match: 8. Germline loops: CDR1 MDHEN, CDR2 SYDVKM.